This passage covers 20 T cell receptor beta chains from one sample sequenced in a study of blood T cell repertoires in COVID-19. The protocol was immunoSEQ multiplex PCR, while the TCRdb copy is restricted to in-frame clones and leaves out a portion. The top ten hold around 4.9% of the sample, which has approximately 32,000 clones, roughly 88% seen once. The sample consisted of peripheral blood. The receptors here all came from a woman between 65 and 79 years old with active COVID-19.

V is TRBV6-5 and J is TRBJ2-2, with TRBD2 matching 7 bases. V dropped 2 bases and J dropped 4; count of bases not matched to a gene: 7. The CDR3 runs to 16 residues. CDR1 MNHEY and CDR2 SVGAGI come from the germline V gene. The CDR3 is CASSYVSGGTTGELFF. CDR3 DNA: TGTGCCAGCAGTTACGTGTCCGGGGGGACCACCGGGGAGCTGTTTTTT.

The V gene is TRBV10-2, the J gene TRBJ2-2; D is perhaps TRBD1 (5 bases). V shed 6 bases and J shed 1 base, with 9 bases lying between them. Germline loops: CDR1 WSHSY, CDR2 SAAADI. This CDR3 is 14 amino acids long. CDR3 coding DNA: TGCGCCAGCAGGGAACAGGAGAACACCGGGGAGCTGTTTTTT. This sequence encodes CASREQENTGELFF.

This chain links TRBV10-1 with TRBJ1-6; D unresolved. V was clipped by 7 bases and J by 13 bases, with 17 bases between them. Germline assignment: CDR1 WNHNN and CDR2 SYGVQD (reference sequence). The CDR3 is 13 amino acids. The CDR3 DNA follows: TGCGCCAGCACCAGAGGTGGCCCGAGGCCCCTCCACTTT. Translating it yields CASTRGGPRPLHF.

The chain carries TRBV7-9 and TRBJ2-7, with TRBD1 identical over 12 bases. Losses at the gene ends were 5 bases for V and 4 bases for J; bases not matched to a gene: 6. The CDR3 has 15 residues. The germline V gene encodes CDR1 SEHNR and CDR2 FQNEAQ (reference sequence). CDR3 in amino acids: CASSGPGQGAYEQYF. The CDR3 coding sequence is TGTGCCAGCAGCGGACCGGGACAGGGGGCTTACGAGCAGTACTTC.

V and J are TRBV4-3 and TRBJ1-2; D not resolved. CDR1 is LGHNA, CDR2 YSLEER, per germline. The CDR3 sequence is 14 residues long. With 1 base removed from V and 4 bases from J, the gap between germline ends came to 10 bases. CDR3: CASSQGQVGYGYTF. DNA of the CDR3: TGCGCCAGCAGCCAAGGCCAGGTGGGCTATGGCTACACCTTC.

This clone has only one observation. The rearrangement joins TRBV19 to TRBJ1-1; a weak D match, TRBD1 (6 bases). Trimming took 5 bases from V and 5 from J, leaving 18 bases between them. Germline-derived CDR1 and CDR2 are LNHDA and SQIVND (reference sequence). This CDR3 spans 15 amino acids. The CDR3 sequence is CASSALGTTLTEAFF. The CDR3 coding sequence is TGTGCCAGTAGTGCCCTCGGGACAACACTTACTGAAGCTTTCTTT.

This clone appeared a single time. The genes are TRBV28 and TRBJ2-5; D is ambiguous. This CDR3 contains 13 residues. Per germline, CDR1 MDHEN and CDR2 SYDVKM. The V and J ends lost 6 bases and 1 base respectively, with 9 bases between them. CDR3 bases: TGTGCCAGCAGCGTGCAGGTCCAAGAGACCCAGTACTTC. Its protein product is CASSVQVQETQYF.

CDR3 bases: TGTGCCAGCAGTTATCTTACGGGTCCTGACCAAGAGACCCAGTACTTC. Its translation is CASSYLTGPDQETQYF. This sequence joins TRBV6-2 or TRBV6-3 and TRBJ2-5; D remains unclear. There are 16 residues in the CDR3. Trimming shortened V by 3 bases and J by 0 bases, and 14 bases separated the two germline ends. Germline V gene sequence: CDR1 MNHEY, CDR2 SVGEGT.

The chain carries TRBV7-2 and TRBJ2-7; D is possibly TRBD2 (5 bases). Germline V gene lookup returns CDR1 SGHTA and CDR2 FQGNSA. This CDR3 contains 14 residues. V was trimmed by 1 base and J by 0 bases, leaving 7 bases between them. In nucleotides, the CDR3 is TGTGCCAGCAGCTTAGTGGACTCCTCCTACGAGCAGTACTTC. This encodes CASSLVDSSYEQYF. Based on the CDR3 plus reference TRBV7-2 and TRBJ2-7, the full variable domain is GAGVSQSPSNKVTEKGKDVELRCDPISGHTALYWYRQSLGQGLEFLIYFQGNSAPDKSGLPSDRFSAERTGGSVSTLTIQRTQQEDSAVYLCASSLVDSSYEQYFGPGTRLTVT.

The rearrangement joins TRBV15 to TRBJ2-7, with D tentatively TRBD2 (6 bases). V gave up 1 base and J gave up 6 bases, with 19 bases separating them. Germline assignment: CDR1 LNHNV and CDR2 YYDKDF (reference sequence). The CDR3 is 16 residues long. The CDR3 bases are TGTGCCACCAGCAGAGGATTGGGGACTCCCACCGGCGAGCAGTACTTC. This sequence encodes CATSRGLGTPTGEQYF. Filled out from reference TRBV15 and TRBJ2-7, the complete variable domain reads DAMVIQNPRYQVTQFGKPVTLSCSQTLNHNVMYWYQQKSSQAPKLLFHYYDKDFNNEADTPDNFQSRRPNTSFCFLDIRSPGLGDTAMYLCATSRGLGTPTGEQYFGPGTRLTVT.

V gene TRBV18 combines with J gene TRBJ2-3; maybe TRBD1 (6 bases). V was cut by 3 bases and J by 4 bases, with 14 bases left in between. Germline CDR1 is KGHSH and CDR2 is LQKENI. This CDR3 region has 15 residues. For the CDR3, the DNA is TGTGCCAGCTCACCCTCAGGGGCTAAGGCAGATACGCAGTATTTT. It encodes CASSPSGAKADTQYF.

The chain combines TRBV6-5 with TRBJ2-5; 7 bases match TRBD1. Germline V gene lookup returns CDR1 MNHEY and CDR2 SVGAGI. The CDR3 length is 13 residues. Unmatched junction bases numbered 3, after V lost 3 bases and J lost 5 bases. CDR3 protein: CASSYDRAETQYF. The CDR3 DNA sequence: TGTGCCAGCAGTTATGACAGGGCGGAGACCCAGTACTTC.

The CDR3 spells CASSPTGGAIGETQYF. The DNA for the CDR3 is TGTGCCAGCAGCCCTACCGGGGGGGCCATAGGAGAGACCCAGTACTTC. The chain employs TRBV3-1 (or the pseudogene TRBV3-2) and TRBJ2-5; 8 positions match TRBD2. Germline values: CDR1 LGHDT, CDR2 YNNKEL (reference sequence). CDR3 length: 16 residues. Trimming cost V 4 bases and J 4 bases; bases outside gene matches: 11.

V and J are TRBV7-3 and TRBJ2-2, with 7 bases aligning to TRBD2. V shed 3 bases, J shed 6 bases, and the junction held 10 bases outside the gene matches. The germline gives CDR1 SGHTA, CDR2 FQGTGA. The CDR3 contains 16 residues. The CDR3 bases are TGTGCCAGCAGCTTCAGCGGGGCTGGGTTGTCCGGGGAGCTGTTTTTT. This encodes CASSFSGAGLSGELFF. Supplemented by reference TRBV7-3 and TRBJ2-2, the full variable domain reads GAGVSQTPSNKVTEKGKYVELRCDPISGHTALYWYRQSLGQGPEFLIYFQGTGAADDSGLPNDRFFAVRPEGSVSTLKIQRTERGDSAVYLCASSFSGAGLSGELFFGEGSRLTVL.

This sequence joins TRBV3-1 (or the pseudogene TRBV3-2) and TRBJ2-7, with D possibly TRBD1 on 5 matching bases. Trimming shortened V by 1 base and J by 5 bases, and 12 bases separated the two germline ends. The CDR3 has 14 residues. Germline V gene lookup returns CDR1 LGHDT and CDR2 YNNKEL (reference sequence). CDR3 sequence: CASSQGVRVNEQYF. As DNA, the CDR3 is TGTGCCAGCAGCCAAGGAGTCAGGGTTAACGAGCAGTACTTC.

V gene TRBV4-2 combines with J gene TRBJ2-7; D unresolved. The CDR3 is 13 residues long. V was clipped by 1 base and J by 1 base, with 5 bases between them. The germline gives CDR1 LGHNA, CDR2 YNFKEQ. In DNA form, the CDR3 reads TGTGCCAGCAGCCAAGCGTCTTCCTACGAGCAGTACTTC. This translates into CASSQASSYEQYF.

The chain uses TRBV25-1 and TRBJ2-5, with TRBD2 matching over 11 bases. The germline CDR1 and CDR2 sequences are MGHDK and SYGVNS. The V and J ends lost 4 bases and 2 bases, in that order; junction bases with no gene match: 0. The CDR3 totals 14 residues. This CDR3 reads CASSVAGGQETQYF. The DNA for the CDR3 is TGTGCCAGCAGTGTAGCGGGGGGGCAAGAGACCCAGTACTTC.

The chain is built from TRBV12-3 or TRBV12-4 and TRBJ2-1, with D possibly matching TRBD2 (5 bases). This CDR3 is built from 13 residues. The germline V and J ends were trimmed by 5 bases and 11 bases, with 16 bases remaining between them. The chain's CDR3 is CASSPGPGSKQFF. CDR3 in DNA: TGTGCCAGCAGTCCAGGACCGGGATCGAAGCAGTTCTTC.

The chain carries TRBV6-5 and TRBJ2-4, with 7 bases that match TRBD2. The V and J ends lost 4 bases and 3 bases, in that order; junction bases with no gene match: 6. In germline, CDR1 is MNHEY, CDR2 SVGAGI. The CDR3 consists of 15 residues. CDR3 amino acids: CASSSSWGGKNIQYF. The DNA of the CDR3 is TGTGCCAGCAGTTCCTCCTGGGGGGGCAAAAACATTCAGTACTTC.

The chain carries TRBV28 and TRBJ2-7; D is possibly TRBD1 (8 bases). The CDR3 has 15 amino acids. Trimming stripped 4 bases from V and 3 bases from J, with 16 bases between. Germline V lookup: CDR1 MDHEN, CDR2 SYDVKM. The CDR3 region has the DNA TGTGCCAGCAGTTCCACCACAGGGGGGGTCTACGAGCAGTACTTC. Residues: CASSSTTGGVYEQYF.